This T cell receptor (beta chain) was sequenced for a study of spatial heterogeneity in lung cancer. Overall study results and limits: Resection blood, more than follow-up blood, showed ubiquitous expanded tumor TCRs.

Via MiXCR, TCRdb re-called the 5' RACE reads, giving one row per CDR3 protein. The sample has 48,000 or so distinct CDR3 sequences, roughly 5% seen once. This CDR3 region has 13 residues. V shed 3 bases and J shed 4 bases, with 11 bases lying between them. Germline CDR1 is SGHRS and CDR2 is YFSETQ. On this clonotype itself: The antigen is not known.

As to time point: sample taken at primary tumor resection. The chain links TRBV5-1 to TRBJ2-7; D unclear. Sample: PBMCs, taken at surgery. The clonotype was recovered from a male donor with early-stage non-small cell lung cancer. The CDR3, as DNA: TGCGCCAGCAGCTGGTCCGCGGAGTACGAGCAGTACTTC. This sequence encodes CASSWSAEYEQYF.